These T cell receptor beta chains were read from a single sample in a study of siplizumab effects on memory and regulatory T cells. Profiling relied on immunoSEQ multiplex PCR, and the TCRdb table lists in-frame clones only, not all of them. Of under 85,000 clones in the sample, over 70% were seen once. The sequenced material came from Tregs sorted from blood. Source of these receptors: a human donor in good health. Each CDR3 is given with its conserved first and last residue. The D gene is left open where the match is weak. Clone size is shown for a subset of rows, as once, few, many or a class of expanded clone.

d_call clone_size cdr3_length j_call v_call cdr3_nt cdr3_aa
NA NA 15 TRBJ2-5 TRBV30 TGTGCCTGGAGTGTAGGTCTAGTAAGGGGGGAGACCCAGTACTTC CAWSVGLVRGETQYF
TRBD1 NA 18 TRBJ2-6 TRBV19 TGTGCCAGTAGTTCGGGACAGGGGGCAGTCACTGGGGCCAACGTCCTGACTTTC CASSSGQGAVTGANVLTF
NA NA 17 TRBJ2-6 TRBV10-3 TGTGCCATCATCAAGACAGGAGAAGGCTCTAGGGCCAACGTCCTGACTTTC CAIIKTGEGSRANVLTF
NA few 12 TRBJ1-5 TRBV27 TGTGCCAGCAGTTTCCTCAATCAGCCCCAGCATTTT CASSFLNQPQHF
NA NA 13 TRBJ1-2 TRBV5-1 TGCGCCAGCAGACGAGCGGTCGGGGATGGCTACACCTTC CASRRAVGDGYTF
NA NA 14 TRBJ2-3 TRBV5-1 TGCGCCAGCAGCTACCGAGGAGGCACAGATACGCAGTATTTT CASSYRGGTDTQYF
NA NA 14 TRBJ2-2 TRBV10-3 TGTGCCATCTCTCGGGGACGGAACACCGGGGAGCTGTTTTTT CAISRGRNTGELFF
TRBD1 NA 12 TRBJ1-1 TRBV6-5 TGTGCCAGCAGCGGGACAGGCCCAGAAGCTTTCTTT CASSGTGPEAFF
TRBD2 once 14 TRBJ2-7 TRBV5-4 TGTGCCAGCAGCCCGGGGGGGTTCTCCTACGAGCAGTACTTC CASSPGGFSYEQYF
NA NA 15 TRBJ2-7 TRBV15 TGTGCCACCAGCAGAGATCCGGGAGAGTCCTACGAGCAGTACTTC CATSRDPGESYEQYF
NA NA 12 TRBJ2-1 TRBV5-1 TGCGCCAGCAGCTTGGAGGGTGTAAAGCAGTTCTTC CASSLEGVKQFF
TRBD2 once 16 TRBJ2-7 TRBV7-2 TGTGCCAGCAGCTCGTTTGGGACTAGCGGGAGTTACGAGCAGTACTTC CASSSFGTSGSYEQYF
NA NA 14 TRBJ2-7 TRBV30 TGTGCCTGGAGTGCCCGGTACAAGGCCATTCAGCAGTACTTC CAWSARYKAIQQYF
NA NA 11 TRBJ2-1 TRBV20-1 TGCAGTGCTGACCGCGTCGGGGAGCAGTTCTTC CSADRVGEQFF
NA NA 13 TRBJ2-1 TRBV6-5 TGTGCCAGCAGTTACTCAGGATACAATGAGCAGTTCTTC CASSYSGYNEQFF
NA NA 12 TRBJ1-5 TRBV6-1 TGTGCCAGCAGGGAGGGTGATCAGCCCCAGCATTTT CASREGDQPQHF
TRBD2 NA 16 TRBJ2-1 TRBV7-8 TGTGCCAGCAGCTTAATAGGCGGGGGCTCCTACAATGAGCAGTTCTTC CASSLIGGGSYNEQFF
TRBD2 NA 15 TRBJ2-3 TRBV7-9 TGTGCCAGCAGCCTACGAGCGGGACGCACAGATACGCAGTATTTT CASSLRAGRTDTQYF
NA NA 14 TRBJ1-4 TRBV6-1 TGTGCCAGCAGGACGGCGTTAACTAATGAAAAACTGTTTTTT CASRTALTNEKLFF
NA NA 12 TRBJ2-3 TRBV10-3 TGTGCCATCAAAGGGGGCACAGATACGCAGTATTTT CAIKGGTDTQYF
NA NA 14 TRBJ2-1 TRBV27 TGTGCCAGCAGTTTAATTCAGCGAATTAATGAGCAGTTCTTC CASSLIQRINEQFF
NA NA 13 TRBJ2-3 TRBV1 TGCACCAGCAGCCAAGACCAGCCCGAAGAGCAGTATTTT CTSSQDQPEEQYF
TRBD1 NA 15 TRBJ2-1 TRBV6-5 TGTGCCAGCCGAGGGGGCTTGCTCTCCTACAATGAGCAGTTCTTC CASRGGLLSYNEQFF
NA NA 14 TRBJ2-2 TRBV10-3 TGTGCTACGCAGAGGGCGATAATAGGCGGGGAGCTGTTTTTT CATQRAIIGGELFF
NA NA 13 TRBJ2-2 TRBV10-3 TGTGCCATCAGTGGGGACCGGACCGGGGAGCTGTTTTTT CAISGDRTGELFF
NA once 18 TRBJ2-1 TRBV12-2 TGTGCAAGTCGCTTAGCCGGGGAGGGGAGTGGGTCCTACAATGAGCAGTTCTTC CASRLAGEGSGSYNEQFF
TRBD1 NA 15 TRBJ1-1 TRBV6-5 TGTGCCAGCAGCTCCTACGGGACAGGGGGCACTGAAGCTTTCTTT CASSSYGTGGTEAFF
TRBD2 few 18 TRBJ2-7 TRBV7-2 TGTGCCAGCAGCCCCCGGACTAGCGGGAGGTCATTACCCTACGAGCAGTACTTC CASSPRTSGRSLPYEQYF
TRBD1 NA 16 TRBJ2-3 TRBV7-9 TGTGCCAGCAGCTTTGGACAGGGGGCTGGGACAGATACGCAGTATTTT CASSFGQGAGTDTQYF
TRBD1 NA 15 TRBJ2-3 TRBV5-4 TGTGCCAGCAGCAGGGGACAGGCTGGCACAGATACGCAGTATTTT CASSRGQAGTDTQYF
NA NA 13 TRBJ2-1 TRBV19 TGTGCCAGTAGTTCGGGCCCTTGGGGGGAGCAGTTCTTC CASSSGPWGEQFF
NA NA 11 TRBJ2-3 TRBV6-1 TGTGCCAGCAGTTACCTGGGTACGCAGTATTTT CASSYLGTQYF
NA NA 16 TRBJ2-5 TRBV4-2 TGTGCCAGCAGCCAAGATCAAACTAGCAGACAAGAGACCCAGTACTTC CASSQDQTSRQETQYF
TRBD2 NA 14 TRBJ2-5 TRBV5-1 TGCGCCAGCAGCTTACAGACTAGCACAGAGACCCAGTACTTC CASSLQTSTETQYF
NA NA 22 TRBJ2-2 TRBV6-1 TGTGCCAGCAGTGAAGCCCCTCGCCCGGCTCCTCGGGTCCACCTCCAGACCGGGGAGCTGTTTTTT CASSEAPRPAPRVHLQTGELFF
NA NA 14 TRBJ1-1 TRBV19 TGTGCCAGTAGTAAAAGCAGGGTTGGAACTGAAGCTTTCTTT CASSKSRVGTEAFF
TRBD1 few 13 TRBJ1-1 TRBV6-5 TGTGCCAGCAGCTGGGACAGAGACACTGAAGCTTTCTTT CASSWDRDTEAFF
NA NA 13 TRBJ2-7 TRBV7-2 TGTGCCAGCAGCCGCGGTAGCTCCTACGAGCAGTACTTC CASSRGSSYEQYF
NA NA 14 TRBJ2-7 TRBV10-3 TGTGCCATCAGTGAGTCCGGATCGACCAGGGAGCAGTACTTC CAISESGSTREQYF
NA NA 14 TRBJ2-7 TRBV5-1 TGCGCCAGCAGCCTTGGACAGCTTCTCTACGAGCAGTACTTC CASSLGQLLYEQYF
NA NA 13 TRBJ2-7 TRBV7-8 TGTGCCAGCAGCTTCGGTGGGTCCTACGAGCAGTACTTC CASSFGGSYEQYF
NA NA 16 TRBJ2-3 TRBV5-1 TGCGCCAGCAGCTTGAAGGTAGCGGCGAGCACAGATACGCAGTATTTT CASSLKVAASTDTQYF
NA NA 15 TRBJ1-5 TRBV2 TGTGCCAGCAGTAAGGGCGGAATGGGCAATCAGCCCCAGCATTTT CASSKGGMGNQPQHF
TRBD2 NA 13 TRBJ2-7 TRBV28 TGTGCCAGCAGTTTTGCGGGGGTCGACGAGCAGTACTTC CASSFAGVDEQYF
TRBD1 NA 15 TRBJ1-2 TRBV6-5 TGTGCCAGCAGGAGCCGGGACAGCGGGGACTATGGCTACACCTTC CASRSRDSGDYGYTF
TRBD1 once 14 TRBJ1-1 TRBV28 TGTGCCAGCAGTCGACAGGGGGCGCGTACTGAAGCTTTCTTT CASSRQGARTEAFF
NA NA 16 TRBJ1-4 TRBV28 TGTGCCAGCAGTTTCGTGGGGCCCCAGGTGGGAGAAAAACTGTTTTTT CASSFVGPQVGEKLFF
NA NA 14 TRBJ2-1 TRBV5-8 TGTGCCAGCAGCTCGGACCGGGGCAGGAATGAGCAGTTCTTC CASSSDRGRNEQFF
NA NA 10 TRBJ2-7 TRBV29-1 TGCAGCGTTGCACTCGGGGAGCAGTACTTC CSVALGEQYF